The subject of this entry is one T cell receptor (beta chain). This sample was included in a study of CD8 T cells in Susac syndrome. Random hexamers primed reverse transcription of about 0.45 to 1 ug RNA. TCR beta CDR3 was amplified by immunoSEQ covering 54 Vbeta and 13 Jbeta. TCRdb redid the calling of the immunoSEQ multiplex PCR reads with MiXCR, one entry per CDR3 protein. The repertoire holds 150,000 to 200,000 distinct CDR3 sequences, approximately 94% seen once, with about 0.089% in the top ten. Sequencing of TCR beta, carried out with a high-throughput approach, was applied to CD8+ and CD4+ T cells from the blood. Each multiple sclerosis control was a treatment-naive patient with relapsing-remitting disease that was either stable or active. The TEMRA cells underwent FACS enrichment, while the CD8+ and CD4+ T cells underwent negative isolation. The sequenced material came from CD4+ T cells from PBMCs. The sequence was obtained from a human donor with multiple sclerosis.

This CDR3 is CASSIGTSGSAGYEQYF. The CDR3 DNA sequence: TGTGCCAGTAGTATAGGGACTAGCGGGTCTGCCGGCTACGAGCAGTACTTC. The chain recombines TRBV19 with TRBJ2-7, with TRBD2 identical over 11 bases. The J segment lost 3 bases and the V segment lost 1 base, leaving 8 bases of the junction unmatched. The length of the CDR3 is 17 residues. Germline loops: CDR1 LNHDA, CDR2 SQIVND (reference sequence).